This entry lists 7 T cell receptor beta chains sequenced from one sample in a study of regulatory T cells in long-lasting Graves disease. Time point in this sample: newly diagnosed GD, antithyroid drugs for less than 3 months. RNA from PBMCs was the source of the TCR library. Construction of the TCR beta libraries employed iRepertoire HTBI primers in conjunction with Arm-PCR of CDR3 regions. TCRdb itself ran the multiplex PCR reads through MiXCR, one entry per CDR3 protein. Of over 500,000 distinct CDR3 sequences in the sample, roughly 16% were seen once. These data are also associated with another study on T cells in Graves' hyperthyroidism and ophthalmopathy.

Specimen: peripheral blood mononuclear cells (PBMCs), collected at new diagnosis, from a patient treated with antithyroid drugs. Receptor source: a man between 18 and 29 years old with Graves disease.

As regards this clonotype: This probably arose from a read error, given a far larger clone one base away. The rearrangement joins TRBV12-3 or TRBV12-4 to TRBJ2-4; possible D gene TRBD2, 9 bases. The CDR3 has 15 amino acids. In nucleotides, the CDR3 is TGTGCCAGCAGTTTGTTCCTAGCGGGGACAGGTGAGCAGTCCTTC. It codes for CASSLFLAGTGEQSF.

The chain is built from TRBV4-1 and TRBJ2-7, with 8 nucleotides matching TRBD2. Germline values: CDR1 MGHRA, CDR2 YSYEKL. V lost 0 bases and J lost 2; bases outside the gene matches: 12. The CDR3 loop spans 18 amino acids. CDR3 loop: CASSQDVGAGGYAYEQYF. For the CDR3, the DNA is TGCGCCAGCAGCCAAGATGTCGGGGCGGGAGGTTACGCCTACGAGCAGTACTTC.

The chain has TRBV5-1 and TRBJ2-1; 12 positions agree with TRBD2. The CDR3 contains 13 residues. The J segment lost 12 bases and the V segment lost 4 bases, leaving 5 bases of the junction unmatched. In germline, CDR1 is SGHRS, CDR2 YFSETQ. The CDR3 is CASSLTSGRWQFF. The CDR3 coding sequence is TGCGCCAGCAGCCTGACTAGCGGGAGATGGCAGTTCTTC.

This clonotype has more than one count but fewer than ten. The chain couples TRBV7-6 to TRBJ2-7; 9 nucleotides align to TRBD2. The V and J ends lost 5 bases and 1 base, in that order; junction bases with no gene match: 6. The CDR3 loop spans 15 amino acids. Germline CDR1 is SGHVS and CDR2 is FNYEAQ. The CDR3 DNA reads TGTGCCAGCAGCCGGGGCGGGGGGGTTTCCTACGAGCAGTACTTC. Translation gives CASSRGGGVSYEQYF.

There are many counts of this clonotype. This chain joins TRBV20-1 and TRBJ2-1, with unresolved D. The ends were cut back, 2 bases at V and 4 bases at J, with 9 bases in the middle. There are 13 residues in the CDR3. Germline assignment: CDR1 DFQATT and CDR2 SNEGSKA (reference sequence). The CDR3 reads CSARWPTYNEQFF. CDR3 coding DNA: TGCAGTGCTAGATGGCCAACTTACAATGAGCAGTTCTTC.

This clonotype came up many times. The V call is TRBV11-2, the J call TRBJ2-1, with 12 bases matching TRBD2. V lost 4 bases to trimming and J lost 12 bases; unmatched junction nucleotides: 7. This CDR3 spans 14 amino acids. CDR1 and CDR2 from the germline V gene are SGHAT and FQNNGV. The CDR3 loop reads CASSSGLAGRGQFF. Here the CDR3 DNA reads TGTGCCAGCAGCTCCGGACTAGCGGGACGGGGGCAGTTCTTC.

This clonotype appeared many times. The chain has TRBV2 and TRBJ2-7; unclear D gene. This CDR3 comprises 11 residues. Germline CDR1 and CDR2: SNHLY and FYNNEI. Trimming cost V 10 bases and J 2 bases, with 9 bases left between them. The CDR3: CATDGTYEQYF. DNA of the CDR3: TGTGCCACCGACGGAACCTACGAGCAGTACTTC.